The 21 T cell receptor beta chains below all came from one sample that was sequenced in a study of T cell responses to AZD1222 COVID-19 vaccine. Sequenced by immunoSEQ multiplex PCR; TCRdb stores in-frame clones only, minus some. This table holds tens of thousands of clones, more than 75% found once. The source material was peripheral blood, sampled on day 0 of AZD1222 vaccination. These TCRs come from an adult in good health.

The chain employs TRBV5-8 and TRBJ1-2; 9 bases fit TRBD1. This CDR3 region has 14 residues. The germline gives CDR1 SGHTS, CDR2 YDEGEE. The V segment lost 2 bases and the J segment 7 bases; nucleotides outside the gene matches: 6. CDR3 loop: CASSFGQGNGGYTF. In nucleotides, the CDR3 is TGTGCCAGCAGCTTCGGACAGGGGAACGGTGGCTACACCTTC.

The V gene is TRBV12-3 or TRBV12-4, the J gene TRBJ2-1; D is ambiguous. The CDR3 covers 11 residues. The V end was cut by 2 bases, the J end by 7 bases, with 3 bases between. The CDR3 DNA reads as TGTGCCAGCAGTTTATGGAATGAGCAGTTCTTC. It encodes CASSLWNEQFF.

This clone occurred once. DNA of the CDR3: TGTGCCAGCTCATACAGCTTCAATCAGCCCCAGCATTTT. Translated, it gives CASSYSFNQPQHF. The chain has TRBV18 and TRBJ1-5; no reliable D call. Germline loops: CDR1 KGHSH, CDR2 LQKENI. The V end lost 5 bases, the J end lost 3 bases, and 8 bases lay between the germline ends. The CDR3 runs to 13 residues.

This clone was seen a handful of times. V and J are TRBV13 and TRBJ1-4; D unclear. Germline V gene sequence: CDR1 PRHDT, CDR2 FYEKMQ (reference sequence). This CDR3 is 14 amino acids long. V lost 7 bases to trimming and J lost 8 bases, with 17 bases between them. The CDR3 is CASTTVGREEKLFF. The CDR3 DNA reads TGTGCCAGCACGACCGTAGGGAGAGAGGAAAAACTGTTTTTT.

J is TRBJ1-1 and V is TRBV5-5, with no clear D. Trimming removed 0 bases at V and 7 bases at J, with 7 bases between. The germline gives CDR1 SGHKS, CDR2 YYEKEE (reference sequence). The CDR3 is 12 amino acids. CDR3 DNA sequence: TGTGCCAGCAGCTTGGAGCCAGATGAAGCTTTCTTT. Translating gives CASSLEPDEAFF.

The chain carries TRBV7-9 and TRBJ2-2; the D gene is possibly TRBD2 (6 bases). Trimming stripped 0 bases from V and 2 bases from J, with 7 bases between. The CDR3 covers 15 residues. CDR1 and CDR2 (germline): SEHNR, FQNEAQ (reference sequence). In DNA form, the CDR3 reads TGTGCCAGCAGCTTAGCGGGGACTAACACCGGGGAGCTGTTTTTT. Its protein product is CASSLAGTNTGELFF.

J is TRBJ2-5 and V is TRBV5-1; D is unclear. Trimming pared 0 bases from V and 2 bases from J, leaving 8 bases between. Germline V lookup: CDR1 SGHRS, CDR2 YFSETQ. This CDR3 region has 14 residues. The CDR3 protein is CASSLAAVQETQYF. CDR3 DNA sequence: TGCGCCAGCAGCTTGGCGGCGGTACAAGAGACCCAGTACTTC.

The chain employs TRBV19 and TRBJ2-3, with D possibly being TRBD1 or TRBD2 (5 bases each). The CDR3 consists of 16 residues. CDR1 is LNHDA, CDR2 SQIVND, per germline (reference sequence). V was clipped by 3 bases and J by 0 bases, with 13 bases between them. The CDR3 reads CASSMGVVGSTDTQYF. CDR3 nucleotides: TGTGCCAGTAGTATGGGGGTAGTCGGGAGCACAGATACGCAGTATTTT.

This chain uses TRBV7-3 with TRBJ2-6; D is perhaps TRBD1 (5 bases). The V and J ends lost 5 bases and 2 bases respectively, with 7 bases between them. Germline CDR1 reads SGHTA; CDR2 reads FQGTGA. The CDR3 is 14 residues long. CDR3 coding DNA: TGTGCCAGCAGCCAGGGCACTGGGGCCAACGTCCTGACTTTC. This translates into CASSQGTGANVLTF.

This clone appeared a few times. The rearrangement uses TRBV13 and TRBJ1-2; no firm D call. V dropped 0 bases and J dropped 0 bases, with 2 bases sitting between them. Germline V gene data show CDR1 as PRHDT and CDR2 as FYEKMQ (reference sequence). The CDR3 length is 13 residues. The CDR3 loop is CASSLGANYGYTF. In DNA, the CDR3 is TGTGCCAGCAGCTTAGGGGCTAACTATGGCTACACCTTC.

CDR3 sequence reads: CASNGGGRRTEAFF. CDR3 DNA sequence: TGTGCCAGCAATGGGGGTGGGCGCAGGACTGAAGCTTTCTTT. The J gene is TRBJ1-1, the V gene TRBV6-5; possible D gene TRBD1, 5 bases. Looked up from germline, CDR1 is MNHEY and CDR2 is SVGAGI. Trimming removed 7 bases at V and 5 bases at J, with 17 bases between. There are 14 residues in the CDR3.

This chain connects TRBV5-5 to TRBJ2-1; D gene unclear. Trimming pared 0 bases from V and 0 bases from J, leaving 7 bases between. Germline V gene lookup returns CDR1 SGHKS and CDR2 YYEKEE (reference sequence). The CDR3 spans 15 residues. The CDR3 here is CASSLGVSSYNEQFF. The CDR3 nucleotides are TGTGCCAGCAGCTTGGGGGTATCCTCCTACAATGAGCAGTTCTTC. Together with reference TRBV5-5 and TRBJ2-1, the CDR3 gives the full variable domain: DAGVTQSPTHLIKTRGQQVTLRCSPISGHKSVSWYQQVLGQGPQFIFQYYEKEERGRGNFPDRFSARQFPNYSSELNVNALLLGDSALYLCASSLGVSSYNEQFFGPGTRLTVL.

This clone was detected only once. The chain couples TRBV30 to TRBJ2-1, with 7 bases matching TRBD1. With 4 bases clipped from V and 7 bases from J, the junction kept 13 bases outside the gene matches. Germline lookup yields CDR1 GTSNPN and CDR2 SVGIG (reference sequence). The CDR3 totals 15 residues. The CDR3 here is CAWTLDRVQRNEQFF. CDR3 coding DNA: TGTGCCTGGACCCTCGACAGGGTTCAAAGGAATGAGCAGTTCTTC.

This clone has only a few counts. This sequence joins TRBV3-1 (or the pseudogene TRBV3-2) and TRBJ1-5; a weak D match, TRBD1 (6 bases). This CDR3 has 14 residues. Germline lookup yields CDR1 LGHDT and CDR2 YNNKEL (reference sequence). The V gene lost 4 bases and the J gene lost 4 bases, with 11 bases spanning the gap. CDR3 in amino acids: CASSRRDTNQPQHF. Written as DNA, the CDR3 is TGTGCCAGCAGCCGTCGGGACACTAATCAGCCCCAGCATTTT.

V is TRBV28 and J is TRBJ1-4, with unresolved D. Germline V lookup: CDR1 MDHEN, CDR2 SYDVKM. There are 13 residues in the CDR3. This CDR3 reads CAISGSPEEKLFF. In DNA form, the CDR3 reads TGTGCGATCTCGGGCTCCCCGGAGGAAAAACTGTTTTTT.

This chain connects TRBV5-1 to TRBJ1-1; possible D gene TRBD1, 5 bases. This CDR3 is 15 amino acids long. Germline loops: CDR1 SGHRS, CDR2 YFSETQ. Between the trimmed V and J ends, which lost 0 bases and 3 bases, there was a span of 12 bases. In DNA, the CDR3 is TGCGCCAGCAGCTTGGTCGGGGGGTATTACACTGAAGCTTTCTTT. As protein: CASSLVGGYYTEAFF.

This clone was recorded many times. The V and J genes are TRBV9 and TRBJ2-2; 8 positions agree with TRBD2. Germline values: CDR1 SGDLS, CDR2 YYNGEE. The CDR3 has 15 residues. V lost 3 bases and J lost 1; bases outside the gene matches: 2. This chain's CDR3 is CASSGREGNTGELFF. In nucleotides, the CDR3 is TGTGCCAGCAGCGGACGGGAGGGGAACACCGGGGAGCTGTTTTTT.

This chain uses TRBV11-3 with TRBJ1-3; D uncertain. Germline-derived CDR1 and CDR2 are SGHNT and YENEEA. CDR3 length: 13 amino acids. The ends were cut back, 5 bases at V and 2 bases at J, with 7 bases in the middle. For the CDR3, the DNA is TGTGCCAGCAGCAGAAGTCCTGGAAACACCATATATTTT. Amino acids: CASSRSPGNTIYF. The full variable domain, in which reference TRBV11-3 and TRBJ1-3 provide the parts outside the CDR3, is EAGVVQSPRYKIIEKKQPVAFWCNPISGHNTLYWYLQNLGQGPELLIRYENEEAVDDSQLPKDRFSAERLKGVDSTLKIQPAELGDSAVYLCASSRSPGNTIYFGEGSWLTVV.

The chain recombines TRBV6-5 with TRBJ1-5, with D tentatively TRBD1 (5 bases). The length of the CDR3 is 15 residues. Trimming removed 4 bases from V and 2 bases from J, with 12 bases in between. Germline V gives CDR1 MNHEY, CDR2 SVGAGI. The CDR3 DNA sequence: TGTGCCAGCAGTTCACCTCGGGACGGCAATCAGCCCCAGCATTTT. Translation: CASSSPRDGNQPQHF.

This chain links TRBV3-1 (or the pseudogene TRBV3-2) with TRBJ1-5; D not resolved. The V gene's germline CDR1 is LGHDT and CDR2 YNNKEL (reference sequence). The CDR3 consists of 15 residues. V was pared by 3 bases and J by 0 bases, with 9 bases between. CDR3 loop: CASSQRPYSNQPQHF. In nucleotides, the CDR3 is TGTGCCAGCAGCCAGAGGCCGTATAGCAATCAGCCCCAGCATTTT.

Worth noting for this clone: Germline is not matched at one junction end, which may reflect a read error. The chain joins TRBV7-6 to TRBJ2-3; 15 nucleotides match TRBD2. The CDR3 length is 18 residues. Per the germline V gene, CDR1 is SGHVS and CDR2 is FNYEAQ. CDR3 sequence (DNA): TGTGCCAGCAGCGTAGCGGGGACTAGCGGGGGGTTCACAGATACGCAGTATTTT. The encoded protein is CASSVAGTSGGFTDTQYF.